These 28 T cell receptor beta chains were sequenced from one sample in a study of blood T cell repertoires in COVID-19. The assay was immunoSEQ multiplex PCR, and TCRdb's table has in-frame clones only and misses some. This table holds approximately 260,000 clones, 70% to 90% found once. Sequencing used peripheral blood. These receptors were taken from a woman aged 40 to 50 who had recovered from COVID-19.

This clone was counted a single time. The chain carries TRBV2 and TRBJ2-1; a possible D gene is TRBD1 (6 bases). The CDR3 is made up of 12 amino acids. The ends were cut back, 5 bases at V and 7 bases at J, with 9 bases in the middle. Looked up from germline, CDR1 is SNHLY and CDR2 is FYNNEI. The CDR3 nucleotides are TGTGCCAGCAGTCAGCAGGGGAATGAGCAGTTCTTC. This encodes CASSQQGNEQFF.

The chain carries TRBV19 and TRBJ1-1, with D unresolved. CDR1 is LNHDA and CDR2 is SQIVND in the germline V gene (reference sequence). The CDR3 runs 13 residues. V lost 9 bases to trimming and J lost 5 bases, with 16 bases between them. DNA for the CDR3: TGTGCCAGCCTGCCGCGTGGGAGTACTGAAGCTTTCTTT. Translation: CASLPRGSTEAFF.

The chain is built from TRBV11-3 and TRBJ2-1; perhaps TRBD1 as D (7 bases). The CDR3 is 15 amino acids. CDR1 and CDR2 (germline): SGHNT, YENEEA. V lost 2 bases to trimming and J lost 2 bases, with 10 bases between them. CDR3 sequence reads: CASSLQGGPYNEQFF. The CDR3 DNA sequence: TGTGCCAGCAGCTTACAGGGGGGTCCCTACAATGAGCAGTTCTTC.

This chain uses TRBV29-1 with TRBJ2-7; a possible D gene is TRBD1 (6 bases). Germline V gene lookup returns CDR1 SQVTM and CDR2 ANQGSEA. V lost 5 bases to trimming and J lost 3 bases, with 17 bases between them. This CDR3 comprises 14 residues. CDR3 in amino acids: CSVKQGMGRYEQYF. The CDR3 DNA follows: TGCAGCGTTAAACAGGGTATGGGGCGCTACGAGCAGTACTTC.

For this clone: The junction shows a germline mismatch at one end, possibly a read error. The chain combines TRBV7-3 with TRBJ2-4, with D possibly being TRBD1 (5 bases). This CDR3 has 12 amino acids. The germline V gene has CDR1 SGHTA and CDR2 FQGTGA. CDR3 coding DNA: TGTGCCAGCAGCTCCCGACAGATGGTGCTCAACTTC. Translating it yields CASSSRQMVLNF.

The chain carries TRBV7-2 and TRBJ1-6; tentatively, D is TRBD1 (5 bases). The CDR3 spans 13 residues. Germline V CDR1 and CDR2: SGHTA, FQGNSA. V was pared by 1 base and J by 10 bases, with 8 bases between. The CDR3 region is CASSLVGVSPLHF. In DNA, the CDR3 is TGTGCCAGCAGCTTAGTAGGGGTCTCACCCCTCCACTTT.

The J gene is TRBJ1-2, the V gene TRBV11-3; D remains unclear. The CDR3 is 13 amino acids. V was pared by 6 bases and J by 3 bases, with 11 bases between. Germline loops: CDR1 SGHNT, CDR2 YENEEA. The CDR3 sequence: CASSRPLDYGYTF. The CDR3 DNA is TGTGCCAGCAGTCGCCCACTGGACTATGGCTACACCTTC.

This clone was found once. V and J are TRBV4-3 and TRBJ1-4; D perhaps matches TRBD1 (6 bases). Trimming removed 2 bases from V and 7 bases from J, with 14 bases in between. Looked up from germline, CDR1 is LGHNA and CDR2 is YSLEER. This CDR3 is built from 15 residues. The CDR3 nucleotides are TGCGCCAGCAGCCAACTAGGGGGGGCTGGTGAAAAACTGTTTTTT. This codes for CASSQLGGAGEKLFF.

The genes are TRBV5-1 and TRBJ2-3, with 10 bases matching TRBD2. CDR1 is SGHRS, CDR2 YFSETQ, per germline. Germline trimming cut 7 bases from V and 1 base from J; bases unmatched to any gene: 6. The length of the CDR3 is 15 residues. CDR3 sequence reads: CASGLAGGGTDTQYF. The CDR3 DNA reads TGCGCCAGCGGGTTAGCGGGGGGCGGCACAGATACGCAGTATTTT.

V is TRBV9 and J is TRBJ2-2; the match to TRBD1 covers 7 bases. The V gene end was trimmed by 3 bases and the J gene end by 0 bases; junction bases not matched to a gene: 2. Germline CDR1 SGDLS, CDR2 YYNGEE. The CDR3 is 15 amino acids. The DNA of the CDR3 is TGTGCCAGCAGCGGGACAGGTACGAACACCGGGGAGCTGTTTTTT. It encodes CASSGTGTNTGELFF.

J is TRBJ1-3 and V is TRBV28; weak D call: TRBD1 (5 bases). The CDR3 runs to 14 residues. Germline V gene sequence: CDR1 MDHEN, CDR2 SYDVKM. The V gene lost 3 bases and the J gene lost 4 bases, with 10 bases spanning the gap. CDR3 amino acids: CASSFKTAGNTIYF. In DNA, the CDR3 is TGTGCCAGCAGTTTTAAGACAGCCGGAAACACCATATATTTT.

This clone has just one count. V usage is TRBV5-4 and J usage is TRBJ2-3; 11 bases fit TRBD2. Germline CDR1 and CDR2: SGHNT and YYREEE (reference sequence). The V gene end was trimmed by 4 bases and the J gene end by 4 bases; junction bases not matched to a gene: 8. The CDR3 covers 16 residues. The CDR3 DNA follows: TGTGCCAGCAGCGTATTTAGCGGGAGGGCCCCAGATACGCAGTATTTT. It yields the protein CASSVFSGRAPDTQYF.

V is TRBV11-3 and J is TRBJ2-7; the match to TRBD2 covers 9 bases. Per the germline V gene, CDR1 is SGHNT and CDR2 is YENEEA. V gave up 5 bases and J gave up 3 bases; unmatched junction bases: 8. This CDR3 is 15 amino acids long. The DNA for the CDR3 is TGTGCCAGCAGCACCGGGACTAGCATCTTCTACGAGCAGTACTTC. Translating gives CASSTGTSIFYEQYF.

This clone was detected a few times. The CDR3 is CASSPNGGYEQYF. DNA for the CDR3: TGCGCCAGCAGCCCTAACGGGGGCTACGAGCAGTACTTC. The chain combines TRBV4-3 with TRBJ2-7; D might be TRBD2 (6 bases). The germline V gene encodes CDR1 LGHNA and CDR2 YSLEER. This CDR3 region has 13 residues. V gave up 4 bases and J gave up 3 bases, with 10 bases separating them.

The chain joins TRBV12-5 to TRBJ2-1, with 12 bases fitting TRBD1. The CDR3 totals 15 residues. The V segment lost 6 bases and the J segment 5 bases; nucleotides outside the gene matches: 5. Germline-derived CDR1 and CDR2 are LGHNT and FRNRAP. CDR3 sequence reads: CASGSGTGGNNEQFF. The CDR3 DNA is TGTGCTAGTGGCTCCGGGACAGGGGGCAACAATGAGCAGTTCTTC.

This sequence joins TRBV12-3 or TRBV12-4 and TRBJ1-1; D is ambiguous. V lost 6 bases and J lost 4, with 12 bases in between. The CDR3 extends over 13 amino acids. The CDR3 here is CASSQWEATEAFF. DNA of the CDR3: TGTGCCAGCAGCCAATGGGAGGCCACTGAAGCTTTCTTT.

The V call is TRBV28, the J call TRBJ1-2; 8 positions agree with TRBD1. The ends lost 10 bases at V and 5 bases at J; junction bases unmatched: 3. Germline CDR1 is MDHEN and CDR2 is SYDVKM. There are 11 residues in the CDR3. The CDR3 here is CATRQGYGYTF. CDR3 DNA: TGTGCCACGAGACAGGGGTATGGCTACACCTTC.

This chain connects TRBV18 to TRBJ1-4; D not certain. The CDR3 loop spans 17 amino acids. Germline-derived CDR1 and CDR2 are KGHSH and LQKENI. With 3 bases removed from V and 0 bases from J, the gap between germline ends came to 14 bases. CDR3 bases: TGTGCCAGCTCACCTATACAAACTCAGGCAACTAATGAAAAACTGTTTTTT. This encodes CASSPIQTQATNEKLFF.

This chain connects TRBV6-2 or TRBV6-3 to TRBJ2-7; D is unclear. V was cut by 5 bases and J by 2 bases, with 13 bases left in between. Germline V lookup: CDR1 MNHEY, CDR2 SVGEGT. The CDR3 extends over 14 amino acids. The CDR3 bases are TGTGCCAGCAGTCGACTGGCCCCAACCTACGAGCAGTACTTC. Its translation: CASSRLAPTYEQYF.

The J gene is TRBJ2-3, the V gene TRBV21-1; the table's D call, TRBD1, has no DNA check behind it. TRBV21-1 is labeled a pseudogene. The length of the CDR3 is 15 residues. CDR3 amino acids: CASSKGAARTDTQYF. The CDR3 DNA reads TGTGCCAGCAGCAAAGGGGCAGCCAGGACAGATACGCAGTATTTT.

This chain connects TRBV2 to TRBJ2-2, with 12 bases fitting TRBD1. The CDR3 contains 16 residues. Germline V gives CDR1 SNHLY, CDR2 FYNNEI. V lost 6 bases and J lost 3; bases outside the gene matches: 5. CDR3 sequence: CASSLGQGAYTGELFF. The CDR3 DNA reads TGTGCCAGCAGCCTGGGACAGGGGGCTTACACCGGGGAGCTGTTTTTT.

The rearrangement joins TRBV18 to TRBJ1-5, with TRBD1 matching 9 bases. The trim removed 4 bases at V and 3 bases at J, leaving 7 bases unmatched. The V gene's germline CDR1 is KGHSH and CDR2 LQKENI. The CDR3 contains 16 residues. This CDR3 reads CASSLRQGGTNQPQHF. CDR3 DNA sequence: TGTGCCAGCTCACTCAGACAGGGGGGAACCAATCAGCCCCAGCATTTT.

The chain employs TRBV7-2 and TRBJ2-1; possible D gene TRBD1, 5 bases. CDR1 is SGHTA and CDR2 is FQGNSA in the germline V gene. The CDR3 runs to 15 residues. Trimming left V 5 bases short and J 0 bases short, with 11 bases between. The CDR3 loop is CASSGQQSSYNEQFF. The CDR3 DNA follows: TGTGCCAGCAGCGGACAACAAAGCTCCTACAATGAGCAGTTCTTC.

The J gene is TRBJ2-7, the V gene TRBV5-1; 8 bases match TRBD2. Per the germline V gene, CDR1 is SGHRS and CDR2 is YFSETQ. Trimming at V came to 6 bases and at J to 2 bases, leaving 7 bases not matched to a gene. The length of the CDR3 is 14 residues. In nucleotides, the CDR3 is TGCGCCAGCACCCCGACCGGGGGGGCCTACGAGCAGTACTTC. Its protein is CASTPTGGAYEQYF.

The CDR3 loop is CASSQYSLPYGYTF. CDR3 bases: TGTGCCAGCAGCCAATATTCTCTCCCCTATGGCTACACCTTC. This rearrangement joins TRBV3-1 (or the pseudogene TRBV3-2) to TRBJ1-2; D is uncertain. The germline V and J ends were trimmed by 2 bases and 4 bases, with 11 bases remaining between them. In germline, CDR1 is LGHDT, CDR2 YNNKEL (reference sequence). The length of the CDR3 is 14 residues.

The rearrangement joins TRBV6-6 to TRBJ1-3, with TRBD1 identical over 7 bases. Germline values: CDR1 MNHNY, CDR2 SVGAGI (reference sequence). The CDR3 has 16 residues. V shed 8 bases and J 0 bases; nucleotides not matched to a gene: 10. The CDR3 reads CASRLSGTDSGNTIYF. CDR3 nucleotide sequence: TGTGCCAGCCGACTTTCTGGGACAGACTCTGGAAACACCATATATTTT.

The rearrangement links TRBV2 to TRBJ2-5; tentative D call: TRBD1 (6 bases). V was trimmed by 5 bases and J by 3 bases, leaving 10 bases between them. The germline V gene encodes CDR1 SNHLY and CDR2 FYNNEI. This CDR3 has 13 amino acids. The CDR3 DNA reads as TGTGCCAGCAGTTCCGGACAGAAAGAGACCCAGTACTTC. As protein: CASSSGQKETQYF.

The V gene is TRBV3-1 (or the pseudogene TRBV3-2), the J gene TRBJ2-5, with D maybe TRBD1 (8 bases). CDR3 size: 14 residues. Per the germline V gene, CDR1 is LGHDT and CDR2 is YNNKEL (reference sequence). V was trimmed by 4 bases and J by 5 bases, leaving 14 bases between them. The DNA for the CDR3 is TGTGCCAGCAGCCGCGACAGGGGAGGGGAGACCCAGTACTTC. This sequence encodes CASSRDRGGETQYF.